One sample yielded the 21 T cell receptor beta chains listed below, sequenced in a study of T cells in Graves' hyperthyroidism and ophthalmopathy. RNA transcripts served as the template for amplifying TCR beta CDR3 regions. HTBI primers were employed in a first-round RT-PCR of the TCR CDR3. TCRdb reprocessed the multiplex PCR reads with MiXCR, giving one entry per CDR3 protein. The table records approximately 420,000 distinct CDR3 sequences, roughly an eighth of them present only once. Sequenced sample: blood. These receptors all come from a woman aged 18-29 years with Graves' hyperthyroidism.

In this sample, this clonotype turned up a few times. The V and J genes are TRBV5-1 and TRBJ1-1; D perhaps matches TRBD1 (6 bases). The CDR3 runs to 15 residues. The germline V gene has CDR1 SGHRS and CDR2 YFSETQ. V was clipped by 3 bases and J by 0 bases, with 12 bases between them. CDR3 in amino acids: CASSWGSGVNTEAFF. The CDR3 region has the DNA TGCGCCAGCAGCTGGGGGTCAGGGGTGAACACTGAAGCTTTCTTT.

In its sample, this clonotype was seen many times. V gene TRBV12-3 or TRBV12-4 combines with J gene TRBJ2-1; a possible D gene is TRBD2 (6 bases). The CDR3 is 19 amino acids. The V end was cut by 5 bases, the J end by 1 base, with 24 bases between. The CDR3 loop reads CASSPPGLSSQVSYNEQFF. CDR3 DNA sequence: TGTGCCAGCAGTCCACCGGGACTCAGTAGCCAGGTTTCCTACAATGAGCAGTTCTTC.

Notes on this clonotype: A much larger clone lies one base from this, so it may be a read error. The rearrangement uses TRBV2 and TRBJ2-1; TRBD2 aligns across 10 bases. CDR1 and CDR2 from the germline V gene are SNHLY and FYNNEI. This CDR3 is 12 amino acids long. This CDR3 is CVSSAGLANLFF. Here the CDR3 DNA reads TGTGTCAGCAGCGCGGGACTAGCGAACCTGTTCTTC.

This clonotype turned up a few times. At one end, the junction sequence differs from germline, possibly due to a read error. The chain carries TRBV28 and TRBJ2-3; 11 bases fit TRBD2. CDR1 MDHEN and CDR2 SYDVKM come from the germline V gene. The CDR3 covers 15 residues. The CDR3 DNA reads as TGTGCCAGTACTAGCGGGAGCGCTAGCACAAATACGCAGTATTTT. Translated, it gives CASTSGSASTNTQYF.

The CDR3: CASSLVGAPDTQYF. The CDR3 DNA reads as TGTGCCAGCAGCTTGGTAGGGGCTCCAGATACGCAGTATTTT. The chain links TRBV11-2 to TRBJ2-3; the D gene is possibly TRBD1 (5 bases). The CDR3 sequence is 14 residues long. Per the germline V gene, CDR1 is SGHAT and CDR2 is FQNNGV. Trimming shortened V by 3 bases and J by 4 bases, and 11 bases separated the two germline ends.

Only a few counts were recorded for this clonotype. A much larger clone lies a single base off, so this may be a read error. The chain joins TRBV15 to TRBJ2-1, with 9 positions matching TRBD2. CDR3 size: 13 residues. The ends lost 8 bases at V and 12 bases at J; junction bases unmatched: 11. CDR1 and CDR2 (germline): LNHNV, YYDKDF (reference sequence). The CDR3 sequence: CATAGGPIGVQFF. DNA of the CDR3: TGTGCCACCGCGGGAGGGCCTATAGGAGTGCAGTTCTTC.

In this sample, this clonotype turned up many times. This chain uses TRBV30 with TRBJ1-2; 7 bases match TRBD1. Germline CDR1 and CDR2: GTSNPN and SVGIG (reference sequence). V lost 5 bases, J lost 2 bases, and 2 bases stayed unmatched. The CDR3 runs 12 residues. The CDR3 protein is CAWATGNYGYTF. Here the CDR3 DNA reads TGTGCCTGGGCGACAGGGAACTATGGCTACACCTTC. Drawing the rest from reference TRBV30 and TRBJ1-2, the complete variable domain is SQTIHQWPATLVQPVGSPLSLECTVEGTSNPNLYWYRQAAGRGLQLLFYSVGIGQISSEVPQNLSASRPQDRQFILSSKKLLLSDSGFYLCAWATGNYGYTFGSGTRLTVV.

This clonotype was recorded many times. The rearrangement joins TRBV7-2 to TRBJ2-1; 11 bases agree with TRBD1. The CDR3 contains 15 residues. Germline CDR1 and CDR2: SGHTA and FQGNSA. V was pared by 4 bases and J by 8 bases, with 7 bases of the junction left unmatched. CDR3 in DNA: TGTGCCAGCAGCTATAGGGACAGGGGGTTTGATGAGCAGTTCTTC. Translation gives CASSYRDRGFDEQFF.

This clonotype occurred a few times. This chain joins TRBV20-1 and TRBJ1-1; D is uncertain. Germline loops: CDR1 DFQATT, CDR2 SNEGSKA (reference sequence). The V end lost 1 base, the J end lost 0 bases, and 6 bases lay between the germline ends. The CDR3 has 13 amino acids. The CDR3 DNA follows: TGCAGTGCTAGAGCGGCGGTGAACACTGAAGCTTTCTTT. Translating it yields CSARAAVNTEAFF.

As to this clonotype: One end of the junction fails to match germline, which may point to a read error. The chain couples TRBV5-1 to TRBJ1-6; D is ambiguous. The CDR3 runs to 16 residues. Germline V lookup: CDR1 SGHRS, CDR2 YFSETQ. CDR3 sequence: CASSLDFSSYNSPLHF. CDR3 nucleotide sequence: TGTGCCAGCAGCTTGGACTTCAGCTCCTATAATTCACCCCTCCACTTT.

This clonotype was observed at least ten times. This chain joins TRBV20-1 and TRBJ1-2, with 8 positions matching TRBD1. CDR3 length: 13 amino acids. The germline CDR1 and CDR2 sequences are DFQATT and SNEGSKA (reference sequence). V dropped 4 bases and J dropped 3; count of bases not matched to a gene: 4. As DNA, the CDR3 is TGCAGTGCTATGGACAGGGAGGACTATGGCTACACCTTC. Residues: CSAMDREDYGYTF.

The rearrangement uses TRBV5-1 and TRBJ2-7; weak D call: TRBD1 (6 bases). V gave up 3 bases and J gave up 4 bases, with 17 bases separating them. This CDR3 is 15 amino acids long. Germline V lookup: CDR1 SGHRS, CDR2 YFSETQ. The CDR3 nucleotides read TGCGCCAGCAGCTGGGATCGACAGGCCGGGTACGAGCAGTACTTC. Amino acid sequence: CASSWDRQAGYEQYF.

This clonotype was seen many times. This chain uses TRBV24-1 with TRBJ2-3; D may be TRBD1 or TRBD2 (7 bases each). The germline V gene has CDR1 KGHDR and CDR2 SFDVKD. V lost 1 base, J lost 5 bases, and 12 bases lay in between. There are 15 residues in the CDR3. CDR3 region: CATSDFPGGGDTQYF. For the CDR3, the DNA is TGTGCCACCAGTGATTTCCCAGGGGGGGGAGATACGCAGTATTTT.

This clonotype came up many times. This rearrangement joins TRBV30 to TRBJ2-1; TRBD1 matches 10 bases. The V gene's germline CDR1 is GTSNPN and CDR2 SVGIG (reference sequence). J lost 7 bases, V lost 3 bases, and 9 bases had no gene match. The CDR3 totals 15 residues. For the CDR3, the DNA is TGTGCCTGGAGGCCCGGGACAGGGGTAGGTAATGAGCAGTTCTTC. Translation gives CAWRPGTGVGNEQFF. The variable domain in full, with the rest retrieved from reference TRBV30 and TRBJ2-1, is SQTIHQWPATLVQPVGSPLSLECTVEGTSNPNLYWYRQAAGRGLQLLFYSVGIGQISSEVPQNLSASRPQDRQFILSSKKLLLSDSGFYLCAWRPGTGVGNEQFFGPGTRLTVL.

This clonotype was observed a few times. The chain uses TRBV9 and TRBJ2-3; 9 bases fit TRBD2. Germline CDR1 is SGDLS and CDR2 is YYNGEE. The V gene end was trimmed by 1 base and the J gene end by 4 bases; junction bases not matched to a gene: 7. This CDR3 spans 16 amino acids. The DNA for the CDR3 is TGTGCCAGCAGCGTAAGCGGGGCGGGAGGGCCAGATACGCAGTATTTT. It translates to CASSVSGAGGPDTQYF.

This clonotype was observed many times. The chain combines TRBV12-3 or TRBV12-4 with TRBJ1-6; 9 bases map to TRBD1. The CDR3 runs to 14 residues. J lost 8 bases, V lost 6 bases, and 5 bases had no gene match. The CDR3 sequence: CASSGTGIYSPLHF. The CDR3 nucleotides read TGTGCCAGCAGCGGGACAGGGATCTATTCACCCCTCCACTTT.

This clonotype was counted once. The V and J genes are TRBV20-1 and TRBJ1-5; D is perhaps TRBD1 (5 bases). Trimming removed 2 bases at V and 4 bases at J, with 9 bases between. CDR1 is DFQATT, CDR2 SNEGSKA, per germline (reference sequence). This CDR3 is built from 13 residues. Here the CDR3 DNA reads TGCAGTGCTAGACGGGACGGAAATCAGCCCCAGCATTTT. Translating it yields CSARRDGNQPQHF.

This clonotype has at least ten counts. The J gene is TRBJ1-1, the V gene TRBV27; D ambiguous. Germline V gene data show CDR1 as MNHEY and CDR2 as SMNVEV (reference sequence). This CDR3 comprises 14 residues. The germline V and J ends were trimmed by 1 base and 1 base, with 7 bases remaining between them. The CDR3 DNA reads TGTGCCAGCAGTTTATATTTCCCGAACACTGAAGCTTTCTTT. It codes for CASSLYFPNTEAFF.

V and J are TRBV5-1 and TRBJ2-6; possible D gene TRBD2, 5 bases. Trimming removed 0 bases at V and 3 bases at J, with 7 bases between. Looked up from germline, CDR1 is SGHRS and CDR2 is YFSETQ. This CDR3 contains 15 residues. The CDR3 here is CASSLGGYGANVLTF. For the CDR3, the DNA is TGCGCCAGCAGCTTGGGAGGGTATGGGGCCAACGTCCTGACTTTC. Full variable domain (missing parts from reference TRBV5-1 and TRBJ2-6): KAGVTQTPRYLIKTRGQQVTLSCSPISGHRSVSWYQQTPGQGLQFLFEYFSETQRNKGNFPGRFSGRQFSNSRSEMNVSTLELGDSALYLCASSLGGYGANVLTFGAGSRLTVL.

In its sample, this clonotype was seen a few times. The chain carries TRBV18 and TRBJ1-2, with D uncertain. Germline V gives CDR1 KGHSH, CDR2 LQKENI. The ends were cut back, 4 bases at V and 4 bases at J, with 13 bases in the middle. CDR3 length: 14 residues. The CDR3 sequence: CASSQWSAFYGYTF. The CDR3 coding sequence is TGTGCCAGCTCACAGTGGTCAGCGTTCTATGGCTACACCTTC.

This clonotype was counted many times. The chain links TRBV20-1 to TRBJ1-5; TRBD1 matches 7 bases. Trimming cost V 5 bases and J 5 bases; bases outside gene matches: 9. The CDR3 spans 14 residues. Germline assignment: CDR1 DFQATT and CDR2 SNEGSKA (reference sequence). The CDR3 protein is CSAQDRALHQPQHF. CDR3 DNA: TGCAGTGCTCAAGACAGGGCGCTCCATCAGCCCCAGCATTTT.